This T cell receptor (beta chain) was retrieved from a study of spatial heterogeneity in lung cancer (dated by TCRdb to between 2017 and 2020). With regard to the full study: Beta-chain transcripts were consistently detected in greater numbers than alpha-chain transcripts, which likely reflected higher beta-chain transcript abundance. In the raw uncorrected reads, each unique combination of TCR and UMI appeared more than ten times on average. In non-small cell lung cancer, the study made a quantitative comparison of TCR alpha and beta repertoires among multiple tumor regions, matched nontumor lung and blood. TCR repertoire features were related to nonsynonymous mutation counts determined by whole-exome sequencing of tumor tissue. Both alpha and beta chains were TCR-sequenced in around 230 tumor regions, fewer than 80 matched nontumor lung samples and more than 50 PBMC samples obtained at surgery. Overall results and qualifications from the work: Additional single-cell paired TCR alpha and beta sequencing was considered necessary to confirm, at a functional level, the hypothesis that regional TCRs recognize regional mutations. Ubiquitous expanded tumor TCRs showed up in blood more often at tumor resection than at routine follow-up.

The germline V gene (reference sequence) supplies CDR1 LGHDT and CDR2 YNNKEL. V is trimmed back by 4 bases and J by 4 bases, and the junction contains 0 bases that no gene match accounts for. The CDR3 has 13 amino acids, counting the end cysteine and phenylalanine. Only CDR3 DNA is held: 39 bases, read in frame from base 1. The protocol used for the library was 5' RACE. The reads were generated on a NextSeq 500. In the TCR library protocol, a unique molecular identifier was attached to each TCR cDNA molecule so that PCR and sequencing errors could be corrected. In the paper's pipeline: Decombinator tools were used for TCR identification, UMI-based error correction and CDR3 extraction. TCRs above a frequency of 2 per 1,000, corresponding to the top 1% of the tumor frequency distribution, were defined as expanded. Rényi diversity was computed with the R vegan package after subsampling each repertoire 100 times to 5,000 TCRs. To build CDR3 similarity networks, amino acid triplet string-kernel similarity was used, and CDR3s were connected when their pairwise similarity was above 0.82. The public sequencing data were trimmed at Q25 with fastp and processed into clonotypes with MiXCR by TCRdb, which kept only in-frame beta chains. One record per CDR3 amino acid sequence lists the most common genes and DNA. These V and J calls derive from TCRdb rather than the authors' analysis. This sample gives around 8,000 distinct CDR3 sequences in total; over 7.5% of them show up just once. The top ten hold under 55% of the sample.

This clonotype came up many times. No cognate antigen has been identified for it. Base qualities were left out, and no much larger clone turns up one base away. The label giving this sample's time point can be read as: sample taken at primary tumor resection. Samples were obtained from 65 to 90 patients with early-stage, untreated non-small cell lung cancer from the lung TRACERx cohort. TCR sequencing used whole RNA extracted from tumor and nontumor lung tissue, or from cryopreserved PBMC samples, without cell sorting. Patients were selected for TCR sequencing only if sufficient RNA was available from at least two tumor regions.

This receptor was identified in a male donor with early-stage non-small cell lung cancer. The sequenced sample was PBMCs, obtained at surgery. The chain is made from TRBV3-1 and TRBJ2-1; TRBD1 lines up with 8 middle nucleotides. The DNA reads TGTGCCAGCAGCCGGGACAGGTACAATGAGCAGTTCTTC. It is translated as CASSRDRYNEQFF.